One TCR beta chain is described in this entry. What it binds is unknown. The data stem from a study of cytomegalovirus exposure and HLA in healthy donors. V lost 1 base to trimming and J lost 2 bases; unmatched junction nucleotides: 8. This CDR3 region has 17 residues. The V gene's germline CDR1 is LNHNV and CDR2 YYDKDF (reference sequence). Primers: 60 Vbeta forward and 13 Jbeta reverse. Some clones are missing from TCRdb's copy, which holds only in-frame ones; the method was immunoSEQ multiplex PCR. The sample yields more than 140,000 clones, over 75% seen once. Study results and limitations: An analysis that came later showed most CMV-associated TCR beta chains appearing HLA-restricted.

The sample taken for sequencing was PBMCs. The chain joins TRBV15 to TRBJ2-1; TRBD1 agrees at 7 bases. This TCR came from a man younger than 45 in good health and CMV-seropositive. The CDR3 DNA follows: TGTGCCACCAGCAGAGCGACAGGGATGGGAGCCTACAATGAGCAGTTCTTC. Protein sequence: CATSRATGMGAYNEQFF.